This TCR beta chain stems from a study of post-analysis software for immune sequencing data. Study-level information: Disease courses included relapsing-remitting, secondary progressive and progressive-relapsing multiple sclerosis.

This clonotype has just a few counts. Unique molecular identifiers were present in the TCR beta cDNA libraries. TCRdb reprocessed the PCR reads via MiXCR and lists one record per CDR3 protein. The data hold fewer than 850,000 distinct CDR3 sequences, with about 27% observed a single time. Sequencing used blood. The receptor's source is a girl aged 5 to 17 with multiple sclerosis.

CDR3 residues: CSARPGQRGTDTQYF. For the CDR3, the DNA is TGCAGTGCTAGACCGGGACAGAGAGGCACAGATACGCAGTATTTT. The chain combines TRBV20-1 with TRBJ2-3; 7 positions match TRBD1. The CDR3 consists of 15 residues. Germline CDR1 is DFQATT and CDR2 is SNEGSKA (reference sequence). V lost 2 bases, J lost 1 base, and 6 bases stayed unmatched.